This T cell receptor beta chain was found in a study of T cell responses to AZD1222 COVID-19 vaccine. The method was immunoSEQ multiplex PCR; TCRdb's version includes in-frame clones alone and lacks a portion of them. The sample has around 160,000 clones; about 91% are singletons. Whole-study results and caveats: Repertoire sampling was restricted to post-peak T cell response timepoints.

Deletions cut 6 bases from V and 1 base from J, with 15 bases between. Germline V gene sequence: CDR1 SGHNT, CDR2 YENEEA. This CDR3 has 15 residues. As concerns this clone: Its target is not known.

The origin of this receptor is an adult who received the AZD1222 COVID-19 vaccine. The V and J genes are TRBV11-3 and TRBJ2-5; the D gene could be TRBD1 or TRBD2 (6 bases each). Sample: peripheral blood, taken 28 days after the second AZD1222 dose. CDR3 bases: TGTGCCAGCAGTCCATCGGAGGGGGTCCAAGAGACCCAGTACTTC. This encodes CASSPSEGVQETQYF.